This is a list of T cell receptor beta chains from one sample in a study of shared clonotypes between healthy human individuals. The protocol was immunoSEQ multiplex PCR, while the TCRdb copy is restricted to in-frame clones and leaves out a portion. The sample includes around 940,000 clones, approximately 80% of them seen just once. Specimen: memory CD4+ T cells sorted from blood. These receptors were collected from a young man in good health. Both conserved end residues are trimmed from each CDR3. Fields, in order: clone size, V gene, CDR3 protein. Expanded clones are given a class, and other clones once, few, many or no size at all.

>-|TRBV25-1
ASSGEFNVGEQF
>few|TRBV11-2
ASSLVSGNTIY
>-|TRBV6-1
ASSERTYGYT
>-|TRBV19
ASSITPSSGSETQY
>-|TRBV7-9
ASSWGNSGNTIY
>-|TRBV27
ASSFRAPDSLGYT
>-|TRBV6-6
ASSTGTVHEEF
>-|TRBV7-6
ASSLRGGEETQY
>once|TRBV28
ASSFTGRQGAQETQY
>few|TRBV19
ASNRGGAQPQH
>-|TRBV5-1
ASSLTDRGADTQY
>once|TRBV28
ASSLGGSTEAF
>-|TRBV11-2
ASSLGPGYT
>medium-sized|TRBV4-1
ASSPPGTEANYGYT
>-|TRBV6-6
ASSSTSGGHYNEQF
>-|TRBV30
AWSIGQVSGNTIY
>-|TRBV2
ASSGRPTDTQY
>-|TRBV27
ASSLKGYYGYT
>-|TRBV5-1
ASSFAGYGTDTQY
>-|TRBV6-5
ASSYGQSQPQH
>-|TRBV9
ASSVAPGGHYEQY
>-|TRBV6-5
ASSYAYRGYGYT
>few|TRBV5-1
ASSVQGSYEQY
>-|TRBV5-4
ASSRDLQNTGELF
>-|TRBV6-1
ASRATEVYTGELF
>-|TRBV5-1
ASSATGGQETQY
>-|TRBV6-1
ASSERTSGYYEQY
>few|TRBV11-2
ASSYRVGLAVSTDTQY
>-|TRBV7-2
ASSPWTGNNEQF
>-|TRBV6-1
ASSEVRRAEAF
>-|TRBV19
ASSGTGNQPQH
>-|TRBV7-2
ASSPTGVAGNTIY
>-|TRBV9
ASSVEGRGEKLF
>once|TRBV20-1
SAPHKNIQY
>-|TRBV5-1
ASSLEPVGGDTEAF
>-|TRBV5-8
ASSFKFEAF
>-|TRBV5-4
ASSLGDRGSYNSPLH
>-|TRBV27
ASSTRTSGLYEQY
>-|TRBV27
ASSFSRGANTDTQY
>many|TRBV7-2
ASSASPRAEQY
>-|TRBV7-9
ASSFSQGYTGELF
>-|TRBV7-2
ASSLAPGLAGGLGGQY
>-|TRBV7-3
ASSSFSNTGELF
>-|TRBV18
ASSPSGTGQETQY
>-|TRBV5-1
ASSWDLSPDTQY
>few|TRBV6-1
ASSEGTGNSPLH
>-|TRBV6-1
ASSGRGDTSNQPQH
>-|TRBV6-6
ASRPPDTEAF
>few|TRBV5-1
ASSKQGAENSPLH
>-|TRBV4-3
ASSQDRGLAVF
>once|TRBV5-6
ASSPGQTYQPQH
>few|TRBV9
ASSTPASGGTDTQY
>-|TRBV6-5
ASSRTSQETQY